This T cell receptor beta chain stems from a study of technical replicates of blood from several donors. This clone has just a few counts. The method was immunoSEQ multiplex PCR; TCRdb's version includes in-frame clones alone and lacks a portion of them. This table has some 80,000 clones, roughly 77% appearing once. This receptor was identified in a human donor in good health. Some clones in this sample may be carry-over from other donors' samples. The specimen was PBMCs.

The CDR3 sequence is CASSVRVNEQFF. The CDR3 DNA follows: TGTGCCAGTAGTGTACGGGTAAATGAGCAGTTCTTC. The chain has TRBV19 and TRBJ2-1; D is uncertain. This CDR3 is 12 amino acids long. Germline V CDR1 and CDR2: LNHDA, SQIVND (reference sequence). V was shortened by 5 bases and J by 7 bases, with 9 bases between the two germline ends.